This T cell receptor beta chain originates from a study of CD8 T cells in Susac syndrome. RNA, at about 0.5 to 1 ug, was reverse transcribed with random hexamers. TCRdb redid the calling of the immunoSEQ multiplex PCR reads with MiXCR, one entry per CDR3 protein. This table has about 200,000 distinct CDR3 sequences, around nine tenths appearing once. V lost 1 base and J lost 0, with 12 bases in between. CDR1 is DFQATT, CDR2 SNEGSKA, per germline (reference sequence). There are 15 residues in the CDR3. The chain has TRBV20-1 and TRBJ1-1; weak D call: TRBD1 (5 bases). The specimen sequenced was CD4+ T cells from PBMCs. The TCR comes from a human donor with Susac syndrome. CDR3 sequence reads: CSARAGTVMNTEAFF. CDR3 in DNA: TGCAGTGCTAGAGCCGGGACGGTTATGAACACTGAAGCTTTCTTT.